These T cell receptor beta chains were read from a single sample in a study of regulatory T cells in long-lasting Graves disease. TCRdb re-called the multiplex PCR reads through MiXCR, storing one row per CDR3 protein. The sample has fewer than 650,000 distinct CDR3 sequences; about 16% are singletons. The same data also contributed to another study, on T cells in Graves' hyperthyroidism and ophthalmopathy.

Sequencing was performed on peripheral blood mononuclear cells (PBMCs), taken at new diagnosis, from a patient treated with antithyroid drugs. These receptors all come from a man aged 18 to 30 with Graves disease. CDR3s leave out the opening cysteine and the closing phenylalanine or tryptophan. Each record gives: D gene, V gene, CDR3 protein. A D gene is named only where the DNA matches it firmly.

.,TRBV5-1,ASSLGADPGMETQY
.,TRBV30,AWSLTYNEQF
.,TRBV11-2,ASSLGVLVGTEAF
TRBD1,TRBV28,ASSSPLQGNSPLH
TRBD1,TRBV27,ASSRQGLNYGYT
.,TRBV10-2,ASGGGARDTQY
TRBD2,TRBV5-1,ASSLNPSGSVGGYEQY
.,TRBV9,ASSVAGTAADTQY
TRBD2,TRBV2,ASSGGRAHGGELF
.,TRBV29-1,SVGDTTYEQY
TRBD2,TRBV12-3/TRBV12-4,ASSLGTSVNEQF
TRBD2,TRBV30,AWSGPTSGSTDTQY
TRBD2,TRBV19,ASSTRLAGGPGETQY
.,TRBV11-2,ASSLVVRTSSYEQY
TRBD2,TRBV12-3/TRBV12-4,ASSLARREEAGELF
.,TRBV3-1,ASSRKTNTEAF
.,TRBV6-9,ASSYSGRLDTQY
TRBD1,TRBV28,ASSKTGKGYEQY
TRBD2,TRBV7-6,ASSSHRTSGRGNTQY
TRBD1,TRBV6-1,AIIGQGWDEQY
TRBD1,TRBV7-3,ASSLAVTGGTTDTQY
TRBD2,TRBV27,ASRCTSGRWQETQY
.,TRBV3-1,ASSGRGAHNYGYT
.,TRBV20-1,SAFSPHVYNEQF
.,TRBV27,ASSPGVGGHNSPLH